This TCR beta chain was documented in a study of early T cells in non-severe SARS-CoV-2 infection. About the research overall: Bulk RNA isolated from unsorted whole blood underwent sequencing; chains were not paired.

Of note for this clonotype: What it binds is not known.

Attachment of unique molecular identifiers to individual cDNA molecules was performed. A single record per CDR3 protein comes from TCRdb applying MiXCR to the 5' RACE reads. Among under 70,000 distinct CDR3 sequences listed, 11% were seen once. Study results and caveats: VDJdb-based annotation leaned toward anti-spike CD8 responses and missed private and CD4 specificities.

Germline CDR1 is MNHEY and CDR2 is SVGAGI. V was shortened by 2 bases and J by 1 base, with 8 bases between the two germline ends. The CDR3 runs to 14 residues. This receptor was taken from an adult who was a healthcare worker with PCR-confirmed SARS-CoV-2 infection or an uninfected control (not recorded which). The chain combines TRBV6-5 with TRBJ1-1; D is possibly TRBD1 (5 bases). The sequenced sample consisted of whole blood. CDR3 coding DNA: TGTGCCAGCAGTTACAAAAGGGGGAACACTGAAGCTTTCTTT. Encoded protein: CASSYKRGNTEAFF.